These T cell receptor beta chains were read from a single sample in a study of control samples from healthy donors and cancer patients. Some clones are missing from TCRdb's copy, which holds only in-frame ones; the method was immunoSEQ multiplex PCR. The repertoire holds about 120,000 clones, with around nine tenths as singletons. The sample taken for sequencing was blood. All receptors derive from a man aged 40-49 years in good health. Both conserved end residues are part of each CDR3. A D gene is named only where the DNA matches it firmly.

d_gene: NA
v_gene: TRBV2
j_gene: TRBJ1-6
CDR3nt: TGTGCCAGCAGTGGGGGGGGGCGAGATTCACCCCTCCACTTT
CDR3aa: CASSGGGRDSPLHF

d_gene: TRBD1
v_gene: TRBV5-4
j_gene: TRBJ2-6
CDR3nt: TGTGCCAGCACTAGCCGGTCATGGCGACAGGGGGACTCTGGGGCCAACGTCCTGACTTTC
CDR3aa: CASTSRSWRQGDSGANVLTF

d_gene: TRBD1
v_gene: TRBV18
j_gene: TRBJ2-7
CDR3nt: TGTGCCAGCTCACCATATGGACAGGGTACCTACGAGCAGTACTTC
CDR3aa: CASSPYGQGTYEQYF

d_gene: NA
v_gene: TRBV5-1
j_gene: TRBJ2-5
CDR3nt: TGCGCCAGCAGCTTGTCGGGGGCGCAAGAGACCCAGTACTTC
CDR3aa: CASSLSGAQETQYF

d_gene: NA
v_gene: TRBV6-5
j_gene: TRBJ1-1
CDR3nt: TGTGCCAGCGTTGGAACAGCCTTAAACACTGAAGCTTTCTTT
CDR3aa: CASVGTALNTEAFF

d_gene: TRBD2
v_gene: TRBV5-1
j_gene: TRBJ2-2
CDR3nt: TGCGCCAGCAGCCTTACTAGCGGGGCGAACACCGGGGAGCTGTTTTTT
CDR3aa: CASSLTSGANTGELFF

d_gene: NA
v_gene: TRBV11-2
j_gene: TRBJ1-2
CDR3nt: TGTGCCAGCAGCTCGACGGGCAGGGGTAGGGGTGGCTACACCTTC
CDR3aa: CASSSTGRGRGGYTF

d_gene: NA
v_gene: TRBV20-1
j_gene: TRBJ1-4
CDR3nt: TGCAGTGCTAGTGAGGGAACTAATGAAAAACTGTTTTTT
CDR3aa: CSASEGTNEKLFF

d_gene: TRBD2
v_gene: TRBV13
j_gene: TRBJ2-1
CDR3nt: TGTGCCAGCAGCTCCCCAGCGGGGGGGCCGAATGAGCAGTTCTTC
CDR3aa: CASSSPAGGPNEQFF

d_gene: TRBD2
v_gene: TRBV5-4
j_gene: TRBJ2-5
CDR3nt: TGTGCCAGCAGCTTGGTTTTGGGGGGGTCAGAGACCCAGTACTTC
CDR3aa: CASSLVLGGSETQYF

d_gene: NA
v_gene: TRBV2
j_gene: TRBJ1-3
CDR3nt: TGTGCCAGGGGGACGGCAATCTCTGGAAACACCATATATTTT
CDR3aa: CARGTAISGNTIYF

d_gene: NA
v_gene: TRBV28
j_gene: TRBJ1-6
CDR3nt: TGTGCCAGCAGCGCCCCTACAACACCCCTCCACTTT
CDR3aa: CASSAPTTPLHF

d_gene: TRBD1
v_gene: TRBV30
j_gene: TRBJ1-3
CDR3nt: TGTGCCTGCATCGACAGGGACTCTGGAAACACCATATATTTT
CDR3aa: CACIDRDSGNTIYF